This T cell receptor (beta chain) was obtained from a study of blood T cell repertoires in COVID-19. In the study overall: Both acute and convalescent COVID-19 samples were obtained from the United States, Italy and Spain. PBMCs, B-cell-depleted T cells, or T cells provided the cDNA or gDNA that made up the material.

In the authors' workflow: For nucleated cells, counts were estimated from reference gene primer amplification. The data were produced by immunoSEQ multiplex PCR, yet TCRdb's version contains in-frame clones alone and is incomplete. D and trimming were read from the DNA, whereas the V and J calls and clone size are those reported in that table. Among about 200,000 clones, 86% were seen once, and the ten largest hold 2.2%. With 1 base clipped from V and 1 base from J, the junction kept 2 bases outside the gene matches. The length of the CDR3 is 16 residues. Germline V gene lookup returns CDR1 MGHRA and CDR2 YSYEKL.

The genes are TRBV4-1 and TRBJ2-3, with 10 bases that match TRBD2. This clonotype originated in a man between 25 and 39 years old who had recovered from COVID-19. Sequenced input: peripheral blood. CDR3 in amino acids: CASSQALAGGTDTQYF. DNA for the CDR3: TGCGCCAGCAGCCAAGCCCTAGCGGGGGGCACAGATACGCAGTATTTT.